This TCR beta chain was documented in a study of a mutant IDH1 vaccine in newly diagnosed glioma. Study-wide background: Vaccines were begun 4-6 weeks after radiotherapy alone, or with temozolomide cycles. Antecedent treatment encompassed radiotherapy, temozolomide, or their combination; the majority received both.

Regarding time point: week 35, safety follow-up. In every dose of vaccine, 300 ug of mutant IDH1 20-mer peptide was given alongside topical imiquimod. Donors had new WHO grade 3 or 4 IDH1-mutant, ATRX-lost astrocytomas. Clones were read by immunoSEQ multiplex PCR, and TCRdb kept only the in-frame ones, dropping some. This sample has some 50,000 clones; about 92% occur once, and the top ten carry less than 2.5%. Study-wide findings and caveats: Changes to the top peripheral T cell clonotypes appeared unrelated to pseudoprogression.

Regarding this clone: Antigen specificity is unknown.

The clonotype was recovered from a man aged 45-65 years with glioma. The source was PBMCs, collected from a glioma patient whose treatment included an IDH1 peptide vaccine.

In DNA form, the CDR3 reads TGTGCCTGGAAATGGCTCAACACTGAAGCTTTCTTT. It encodes CAWKWLNTEAFF. The gene calls are TRBV30 and TRBJ1-1; D is unresolved. This CDR3 has 12 residues. Trimming cost V 4 bases and J 2 bases, with 8 bases left between them. The germline V gene encodes CDR1 GTSNPN and CDR2 SVGIG (reference sequence).